The 13 T cell receptor beta chains presented below share a single source sample, sequenced in a study of neurological immune-mediated disorders. TCRdb ran MiXCR on the 5' RACE reads and lists one entry per CDR3 protein. Seen here are about 27,000 distinct CDR3 sequences, more than 20% observed once, and the top ten hold 15% to 20%. Sample: PBMCs. These receptor sequences come from a woman aged 55-69 years in good health.

This clonotype appeared many times. The CDR3 loop reads CASSQWTADYEQYF. The CDR3 DNA reads TGCGCCAGCAGCCAATGGACAGCCGACTACGAGCAGTACTTC. This rearrangement joins TRBV4-1 to TRBJ2-7; weak D call: TRBD1 (6 bases). Trimming removed 2 bases from V and 3 bases from J, with 11 bases in between. The CDR3 runs to 14 residues. Looked up from germline, CDR1 is MGHRA and CDR2 is YSYEKL.

The chain is built from TRBV29-1 and TRBJ2-1, with D perhaps assigned TRBD1 or TRBD2 (6 bases each). V lost 7 bases, J lost 12 bases, and 16 bases lay in between. CDR3 length equals 11 residues. Germline CDR1 SQVTM, CDR2 ANQGSEA. The CDR3 protein is CSGRDTGLQFF. CDR3 DNA sequence: TGCAGCGGGAGGGATACAGGGTTGCAGTTCTTC.

This clonotype was observed many times. The chain links TRBV4-1 to TRBJ1-5; D perhaps matches TRBD1 (5 bases). This CDR3 comprises 15 residues. Germline V gives CDR1 MGHRA, CDR2 YSYEKL. Trimming took off 1 base at V and 5 bases at J, with 12 bases between the two ends. Here the CDR3 reads CASSQGMDTYQPQHF. DNA of the CDR3: TGCGCCAGCAGCCAAGGGATGGACACCTATCAGCCCCAGCATTTT.

This clonotype occurred many times. This sequence joins TRBV20-1 and TRBJ1-1; maybe TRBD1 (5 bases). The length of the CDR3 is 14 residues. Germline CDR1 and CDR2: DFQATT and SNEGSKA (reference sequence). The V and J ends lost 5 bases and 4 bases respectively, with 17 bases between them. Here the CDR3 reads CSAPRAGTTTEAFF. The CDR3 bases are TGCAGTGCTCCGCGCGCCGGGACGACCACTGAAGCTTTCTTT.

The chain joins TRBV5-1 to TRBJ2-2, with D maybe TRBD2 (5 bases). The CDR3 has 13 residues. Per the germline V gene, CDR1 is SGHRS and CDR2 is YFSETQ. V shed 7 bases and J shed 1 base, with 8 bases lying between them. CDR3 residues: CASVDWNTGELFF. In DNA form, the CDR3 reads TGCGCCAGCGTGGACTGGAACACCGGGGAGCTGTTTTTT.

This clonotype was seen at least ten times. This rearrangement joins TRBV20-1 to TRBJ2-7, with a weak D call TRBD1 (5 bases). Germline values: CDR1 DFQATT, CDR2 SNEGSKA (reference sequence). V was shortened by 0 bases and J by 6 bases, with 15 bases between the two germline ends. The CDR3 covers 14 residues. This CDR3 reads CSARDSARVGEQYF. The CDR3, as DNA: TGCAGTGCTAGAGACTCGGCCAGGGTAGGCGAGCAGTACTTC.

There are many counts of this clonotype. The chain links TRBV6-6 to TRBJ2-1, with 10 bases matching TRBD2. Germline assignment: CDR1 MNHNY and CDR2 SVGAGI (reference sequence). The CDR3 has 15 amino acids. The junction had 2 bases not matched to a gene; V was cut back by 4 bases and J by 2 bases. DNA for the CDR3: TGTGCCAGCAGTTTTAGCGGGGGGCCCTACAATGAGCAGTTCTTC. This codes for CASSFSGGPYNEQFF.

This clonotype was recorded at least ten times. The chain carries TRBV5-1 and TRBJ2-1; D is uncertain. The CDR3 is 18 amino acids. The germline CDR1 and CDR2 sequences are SGHRS and YFSETQ. Between the trimmed V and J ends, which lost 2 bases and 3 bases, there was a span of 21 bases. CDR3 sequence: CASSFFSLSLARYNEQFF. In DNA form, the CDR3 reads TGCGCCAGCAGCTTTTTCTCTCTCTCCCTTGCCCGCTACAATGAGCAGTTCTTC.

This clonotype was found many times. The J gene is TRBJ2-7, the V gene TRBV6-5, with no clear D. The CDR3 spans 13 residues. V dropped 6 bases and J dropped 3 bases, with 12 bases sitting between them. CDR1 is MNHEY and CDR2 is SVGAGI in the germline V gene. The CDR3 DNA sequence: TGTGCCAGCAGGGCTCAGGCACGCTACGAGCAGTACTTC. Translating it yields CASRAQARYEQYF.

This clonotype has a count of ten or more. J is TRBJ2-7 and V is TRBV6-2 or TRBV6-3, with D perhaps being TRBD1 or TRBD2 (6 bases each). The germline gives CDR1 MNHEY, CDR2 SVGEGT. The CDR3 is 17 residues long. Trimming shortened V by 1 base and J by 2 bases, and 18 bases separated the two germline ends. CDR3 sequence: CASSYFLGGVPTYEQYF. CDR3 nucleotide sequence: TGTGCCAGCAGTTACTTTCTGGGGGGCGTCCCTACCTACGAGCAGTACTTC.

This clonotype is classed as medium-sized. The V and J genes are TRBV4-2 and TRBJ1-5, with 7 bases matching TRBD1. The CDR3 totals 15 residues. Germline V CDR1 and CDR2: LGHNA, YNFKEQ. J gave up 2 bases and V 4 bases, and 5 bases lay outside the gene matches. In nucleotides, the CDR3 is TGTGCCAGCAGCCGCTTCGACAGGGGCAATCAGCCCCAGCATTTT. Its translation: CASSRFDRGNQPQHF.

The table lists this clonotype with many counts. The V gene is TRBV4-3, the J gene TRBJ2-1; possible D gene TRBD1, 5 bases. Per the germline V gene, CDR1 is LGHNA and CDR2 is YSLEER. V gave up 0 bases and J gave up 4 bases, with 10 bases separating them. This CDR3 spans 15 amino acids. CDR3 region: CASSQELRGYNEQFF. The DNA of the CDR3 is TGCGCCAGCAGCCAAGAATTAAGGGGTTACAATGAGCAGTTCTTC.

This clonotype was observed a single time. V and J are TRBV4-2 and TRBJ2-7; possible D gene TRBD1, 5 bases. The length of the CDR3 is 14 residues. V lost 1 base to trimming and J lost 2 bases, with 9 bases between them. Germline V gene sequence: CDR1 LGHNA, CDR2 YNFKEQ. CDR3 sequence: CASSQGPGTYEQYF. Here the CDR3 DNA reads TGTGCCAGCAGCCAAGGACCAGGGACCTACGAGCAGTACTTC.